Listed here are 27 T cell receptor beta chains from one sample, sequenced in a study of CD8 T cells in ankylosing spondylitis. Using its own MiXCR run on the 5' RACE reads, TCRdb lists one record per CDR3 protein. The table shows just over 350,000 distinct CDR3 sequences, with roughly 20% occurring only once. The sample taken for sequencing was blood, either unsorted or a sorted T cell fraction (not recorded which). All receptors derive from a male donor with ankylosing spondylitis or in good health (not recorded which).

The CDR3 DNA sequence: TGTGCCAGCAGTTACGGCGACGGACGGAAGCAGTACTTC. It encodes CASSYGDGRKQYF. The rearrangement joins TRBV6-5 to TRBJ2-7; D unclear. The V end was cut by 2 bases, the J end by 8 bases, with 13 bases between. The CDR3 totals 13 residues. The germline V gene encodes CDR1 MNHEY and CDR2 SVGAGI.

The V and J genes are TRBV3-1 and TRBJ1-6, with D tentatively TRBD1 (5 bases). The CDR3 sequence is 15 residues long. V lost 0 bases, J lost 11 bases, and 14 bases lay in between. Germline-derived CDR1 and CDR2 are LGHDT and YNNKEL (reference sequence). CDR3 protein: CASSQDIETDTPLHF. CDR3 in DNA: TGTGCCAGCAGCCAAGATATTGAGACAGATACACCCCTCCACTTT.

The CDR3 region has the DNA TGTGCCTGGGAGGCGGGGGGCCCATACAATGAGCAGTTCTTC. As protein: CAWEAGGPYNEQFF. The chain combines TRBV30 with TRBJ2-1; 8 bases map to TRBD2. Germline CDR1 is GTSNPN and CDR2 is SVGIG (reference sequence). V lost 5 bases and J lost 4; bases outside the gene matches: 7. This CDR3 has 14 amino acids.

The V call is TRBV28, the J call TRBJ2-1; D not certain. Germline loops: CDR1 MDHEN, CDR2 SYDVKM. The CDR3 runs to 15 residues. Trimming pared 1 base from V and 11 bases from J, leaving 18 bases between. The CDR3 loop reads CASSLSRSLYPKQFF. The DNA for the CDR3 is TGTGCCAGCAGTTTATCGCGTTCGCTCTACCCCAAGCAGTTCTTC.

V usage is TRBV7-9 and J usage is TRBJ2-5; D is unclear. The CDR3 loop spans 12 amino acids. The V gene's germline CDR1 is SEHNR and CDR2 FQNEAQ (reference sequence). Deletions cut 0 bases from V and 5 bases from J, with 4 bases between. CDR3 coding DNA: TGTGCCAGCAGCTTAGCGTGGGAGACCCAGTACTTC. Its translation: CASSLAWETQYF.

The V call is TRBV6-1, the J call TRBJ2-3; 11 bases align to TRBD2. The germline gives CDR1 MNHNS, CDR2 SASEGT. The V gene end was trimmed by 7 bases and the J gene end by 3 bases; junction bases not matched to a gene: 6. CDR3 length equals 15 residues. CDR3 DNA: TGTGCCAGCAAAATAGCGGGGGGGCTGACAGATACGCAGTATTTT. It translates to CASKIAGGLTDTQYF.

This clonotype was counted a few times. The chain carries TRBV9 and TRBJ2-1; D not certain. With 0 bases removed from V and 7 bases from J, the gap between germline ends came to 17 bases. There are 16 residues in the CDR3. Germline CDR1 reads SGDLS; CDR2 reads YYNGEE. CDR3 sequence: CASSVAVESPWNEQFF. CDR3 bases: TGTGCCAGCAGCGTAGCGGTCGAAAGTCCATGGAATGAGCAGTTCTTC. Drawing the rest from reference TRBV9 and TRBJ2-1, the complete variable domain is DSGVTQTPKHLITATGQRVTLRCSPRSGDLSVYWYQQSLDQGLQFLIQYYNGEERAKGNILERFSAQQFPDLHSELNLSSLELGDSALYFCASSVAVESPWNEQFFGPGTRLTVL.

This clonotype was seen at least ten times. This chain uses TRBV12-3 or TRBV12-4 with TRBJ2-3; 10 bases map to TRBD1. The CDR3 is made up of 16 amino acids. V shed 5 bases, J shed 2 bases, and the junction held 7 bases outside the gene matches. The CDR3 DNA reads TGTGCCAGCAGTCCTGGACAGGGGGAGTCCACAGATACGCAGTATTTT. This encodes CASSPGQGESTDTQYF.

The chain is built from TRBV12-3 or TRBV12-4 and TRBJ2-3, with a tentative D call TRBD2 (6 bases). The CDR3 covers 13 residues. V was shortened by 5 bases and J by 4 bases, with 10 bases between the two germline ends. The CDR3: CASSARLADTQYF. CDR3 coding DNA: TGTGCCAGCAGTGCCAGACTAGCAGATACGCAGTATTTT.

This chain uses TRBV5-4 with TRBJ2-1; tentatively, D is TRBD1 (5 bases). Germline CDR1 reads SGHNT; CDR2 reads YYREEE (reference sequence). Trimming left V 4 bases short and J 9 bases short, with 14 bases between. The CDR3 contains 13 residues. Here the CDR3 reads CASSEARVAEQFF. Here the CDR3 DNA reads TGTGCCAGCAGCGAGGCCAGGGTTGCTGAGCAGTTCTTC.

This clonotype was recorded a few times. This rearrangement joins TRBV21-1 to TRBJ2-7; TRBD2, as called in the table, went unchecked against the DNA. TRBV21-1 is flagged as a pseudogene. The CDR3 is 11 amino acids. The CDR3 here is CARPGSYEQYF. DNA for the CDR3: TGTGCCAGGCCTGGGAGCTACGAGCAGTACTTC.

The chain links TRBV11-2 to TRBJ2-1; no clear D gene. V gave up 1 base and J gave up 7 bases, with 17 bases separating them. Germline V gene lookup returns CDR1 SGHAT and CDR2 FQNNGV. The CDR3 spans 16 residues. The CDR3 DNA follows: TGTGCCAGCAGCTTAGTGCTACCCCGGGCGGCAAATGAGCAGTTCTTC. It is translated as CASSLVLPRAANEQFF.

The gene calls are TRBV20-1 and TRBJ2-1; 7 bases are shared with TRBD1. V shed 0 bases, J shed 0 bases, and the junction held 2 bases outside the gene matches. This CDR3 spans 15 amino acids. Germline V gene data show CDR1 as DFQATT and CDR2 as SNEGSKA (reference sequence). The CDR3 sequence: CSAREQGSSYNEQFF. The CDR3 nucleotides are TGCAGTGCTAGAGAACAGGGGAGCTCCTACAATGAGCAGTTCTTC.

The V call is TRBV7-9, the J call TRBJ2-3, with TRBD2 matching over 9 bases. Losses at the gene ends were 5 bases for V and 4 bases for J; bases not matched to a gene: 10. This CDR3 contains 16 residues. Germline V gene data show CDR1 as SEHNR and CDR2 as FQNEAQ (reference sequence). The DNA for the CDR3 is TGTGCCAGCAGCGGGGGCCCGCGGGGGGGCCCAGATACGCAGTATTTT. Amino acid sequence: CASSGGPRGGPDTQYF.

This clonotype was counted many times. This chain connects TRBV6-1 to TRBJ1-1; 9 bases map to TRBD1. Per germline, CDR1 MNHNS and CDR2 SASEGT. Germline trimming cut 8 bases from V and 7 bases from J; bases unmatched to any gene: 17. The CDR3 is 16 amino acids. In DNA, the CDR3 is TGTGCCAGCGGTAAAAGACCGGGACAGGGTTCGAGTGAAGCTTTCTTT. Its protein is CASGKRPGQGSSEAFF.

V is TRBV15 and J is TRBJ2-3; no firm D call. CDR1 LNHNV and CDR2 YYDKDF come from the germline V gene (reference sequence). The CDR3 covers 20 residues. Between the trimmed V and J ends, which lost 2 bases and 6 bases, there was a span of 30 bases. The CDR3 region has the DNA TGTGCCACCAGCAGACGAATTGGGCCGTCTACCCCAATTGACGATGATACGCAGTATTTT. Residues: CATSRRIGPSTPIDDDTQYF.

There are a few counts of this clonotype. The chain couples TRBV27 to TRBJ1-5; 9 positions match TRBD1. The CDR3 covers 16 residues. Trimming at V came to 4 bases and at J to 6 bases, leaving 10 bases not matched to a gene. Germline loops: CDR1 MNHEY, CDR2 SMNVEV (reference sequence). CDR3 bases: TGTGCCAGCAGTTCAGGACAGGGGAATCAGGTTCAGCCCCAGCATTTT. It translates to CASSSGQGNQVQPQHF.

The rearrangement joins TRBV28 to TRBJ1-2; 7 bases align to TRBD1. This CDR3 is built from 14 residues. The ends lost 7 bases at V and 1 base at J; junction bases unmatched: 6. Per the germline V gene, CDR1 is MDHEN and CDR2 is SYDVKM. In nucleotides, the CDR3 is TGTGCCAGCATTCCCGGACAGGTTAACTATGGCTACACCTTC. Protein: CASIPGQVNYGYTF.

This sequence joins TRBV4-2 and TRBJ2-6; unclear D gene. In germline, CDR1 is LGHNA, CDR2 YNFKEQ. V was cut by 1 base and J by 3 bases, with 13 bases left in between. CDR3 size: 17 residues. The CDR3 reads CASSQVYSIFGANVLTF. The CDR3 DNA reads as TGTGCCAGCAGCCAAGTGTACTCCATCTTTGGGGCCAACGTCCTGACTTTC.

This clonotype occurred a few times. V and J are TRBV28 and TRBJ2-2; D perhaps matches TRBD2 (5 bases). Germline CDR1 MDHEN, CDR2 SYDVKM. The CDR3 extends over 19 amino acids. The V end lost 6 bases, the J end lost 6 bases, and 29 bases lay between the germline ends. The CDR3 sequence: CASRLERETGIGSSGELFF. In DNA form, the CDR3 reads TGTGCCAGCAGATTAGAGAGAGAGACCGGGATCGGGTCATCCGGGGAGCTGTTTTTT.

This clonotype came up a few times. The gene calls are TRBV15 and TRBJ2-5; unclear D gene. The V gene lost 0 bases and the J gene lost 4 bases, with 9 bases spanning the gap. The CDR3 sequence is 14 residues long. Germline loops: CDR1 LNHNV, CDR2 YYDKDF (reference sequence). The CDR3 protein is CATSRDPPGETQYF. Here the CDR3 DNA reads TGTGCCACCAGCAGAGACCCTCCGGGAGAGACCCAGTACTTC.

CDR3 in amino acids: CASSLAPGSSYEQYF. The CDR3, as DNA: TGTGCCAGCAGCTTAGCTCCAGGGAGCTCCTACGAGCAGTACTTC. The chain employs TRBV11-2 and TRBJ2-7; D possibly matches TRBD1 or TRBD2 (5 bases each). Per germline, CDR1 SGHAT and CDR2 FQNNGV. V shed 1 base and J shed 0 bases, with 10 bases lying between them. The CDR3 is 15 residues long.

This chain uses TRBV24-1 with TRBJ2-1; D is ambiguous. The CDR3 is 13 amino acids. Germline V gene data show CDR1 as KGHDR and CDR2 as SFDVKD. V lost 9 bases, J lost 5 bases, and 13 bases lay in between. In DNA, the CDR3 is TGTGCCACCGGTAGGTATTCGGACAATGAGCAGTTCTTC. It specifies CATGRYSDNEQFF.

The gene calls are TRBV7-2 and TRBJ2-5, with a weak D call TRBD2 (5 bases). The length of the CDR3 is 10 residues. Per the germline V gene, CDR1 is SGHTA and CDR2 is FQGNSA. V gave up 9 bases and J gave up 7 bases, with 9 bases separating them. CDR3 region: CARTMTTQYF. As DNA, the CDR3 is TGTGCCAGGACTATGACGACCCAGTACTTC.

The chain joins TRBV5-6 to TRBJ2-2; 9 bases map to TRBD1. The length of the CDR3 is 15 residues. CDR1 SGHDT and CDR2 YYEEEE come from the germline V gene. After removal of 4 bases from V and 7 bases from J, the junction contained 8 bases not matched to a gene. The CDR3 region is CASSPGTGMGGELFF. The CDR3 DNA is TGTGCCAGCAGCCCCGGGACAGGGATGGGCGGGGAGCTGTTTTTT.

This chain joins TRBV3-1 and TRBJ2-1, with TRBD2 matching over 9 bases. This CDR3 contains 15 residues. V lost 4 bases to trimming and J lost 9 bases; unmatched junction nucleotides: 10. Looked up from germline, CDR1 is LGHDT and CDR2 is YNNKEL (reference sequence). The CDR3 loop reads CASSPRLADWLEQFF. The CDR3 nucleotides are TGTGCCAGCAGCCCTAGACTAGCGGACTGGCTTGAGCAGTTCTTC.

This clonotype appeared many times. V and J are TRBV7-9 and TRBJ2-1, with D perhaps TRBD2 (6 bases). The CDR3 spans 14 residues. Germline V gives CDR1 SEHNR, CDR2 FQNEAQ (reference sequence). With 7 bases removed from V and 6 bases from J, the gap between germline ends came to 16 bases. CDR3 nucleotides: TGTGCCAGCAACGATAGGGACTCCCTCAATGAGCAGTTCTTC. This encodes CASNDRDSLNEQFF.